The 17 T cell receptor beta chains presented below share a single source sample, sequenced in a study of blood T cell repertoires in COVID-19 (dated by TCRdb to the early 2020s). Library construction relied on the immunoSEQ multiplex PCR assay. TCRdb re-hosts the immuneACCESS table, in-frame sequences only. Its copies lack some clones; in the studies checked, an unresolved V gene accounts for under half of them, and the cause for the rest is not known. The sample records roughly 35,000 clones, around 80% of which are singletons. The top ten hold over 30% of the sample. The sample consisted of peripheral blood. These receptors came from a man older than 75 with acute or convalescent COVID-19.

CDR3 in amino acids: CSVGSAGELFF. In DNA form, the CDR3 reads TGCAGCGTTGGTAGCGCCGGGGAGCTGTTTTTT. The gene calls are TRBV29-1 and TRBJ2-2; possible D gene TRBD2, 5 bases. The length of the CDR3 is 11 residues. Per germline, CDR1 SQVTM and CDR2 ANQGSEA. Between the trimmed V and J ends, which lost 4 bases and 6 bases, there was a span of 6 bases.

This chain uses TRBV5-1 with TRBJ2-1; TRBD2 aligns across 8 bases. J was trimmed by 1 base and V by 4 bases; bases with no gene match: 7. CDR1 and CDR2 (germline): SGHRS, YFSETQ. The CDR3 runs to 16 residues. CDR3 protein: CASSARGRTSYNEQFF. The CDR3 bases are TGCGCCAGCAGCGCACGCGGGAGGACTTCCTACAATGAGCAGTTCTTC. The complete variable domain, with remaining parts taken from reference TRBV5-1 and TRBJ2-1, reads KAGVTQTPRYLIKTRGQQVTLSCSPISGHRSVSWYQQTPGQGLQFLFEYFSETQRNKGNFPGRFSGRQFSNSRSEMNVSTLELGDSALYLCASSARGRTSYNEQFFGPGTRLTVL.

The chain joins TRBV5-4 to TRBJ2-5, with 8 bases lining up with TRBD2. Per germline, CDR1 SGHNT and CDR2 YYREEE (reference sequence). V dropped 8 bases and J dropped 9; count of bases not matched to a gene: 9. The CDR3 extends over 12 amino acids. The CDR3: CASSSGPGAQYF. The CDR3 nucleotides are TGTGCCAGTTCTAGCGGGCCCGGGGCCCAGTACTTC.

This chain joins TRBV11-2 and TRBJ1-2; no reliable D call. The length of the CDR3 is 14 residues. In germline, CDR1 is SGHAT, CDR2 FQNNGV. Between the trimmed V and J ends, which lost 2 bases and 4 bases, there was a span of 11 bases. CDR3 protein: CASSLSTASYGYTF. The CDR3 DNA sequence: TGTGCCAGCAGCTTAAGTACCGCCAGCTATGGCTACACCTTC.

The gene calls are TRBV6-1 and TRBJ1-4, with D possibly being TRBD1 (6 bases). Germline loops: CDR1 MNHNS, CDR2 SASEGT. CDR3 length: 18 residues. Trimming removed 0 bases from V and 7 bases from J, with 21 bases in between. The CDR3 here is CASSEARTAGGEGEKLFF. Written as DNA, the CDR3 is TGTGCCAGCAGTGAAGCGAGGACAGCGGGGGGGGAGGGTGAAAAACTGTTTTTT.

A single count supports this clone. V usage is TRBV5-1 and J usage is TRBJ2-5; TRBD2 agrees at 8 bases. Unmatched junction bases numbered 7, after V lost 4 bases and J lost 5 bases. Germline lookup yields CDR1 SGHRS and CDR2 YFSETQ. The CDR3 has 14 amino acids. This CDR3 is CASSPRAGAETQYF. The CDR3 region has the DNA TGCGCCAGCAGCCCGAGAGCGGGAGCGGAGACCCAGTACTTC. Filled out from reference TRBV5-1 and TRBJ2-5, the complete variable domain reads KAGVTQTPRYLIKTRGQQVTLSCSPISGHRSVSWYQQTPGQGLQFLFEYFSETQRNKGNFPGRFSGRQFSNSRSEMNVSTLELGDSALYLCASSPRAGAETQYFGPGTRLLVL.

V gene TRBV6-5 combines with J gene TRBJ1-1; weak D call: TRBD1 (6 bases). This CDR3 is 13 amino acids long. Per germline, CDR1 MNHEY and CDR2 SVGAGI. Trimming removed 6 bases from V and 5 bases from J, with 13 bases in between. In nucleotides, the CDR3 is TGTGCCAGCAGGGGGCAGGGGATAACTGAAGCTTTCTTT. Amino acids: CASRGQGITEAFF.

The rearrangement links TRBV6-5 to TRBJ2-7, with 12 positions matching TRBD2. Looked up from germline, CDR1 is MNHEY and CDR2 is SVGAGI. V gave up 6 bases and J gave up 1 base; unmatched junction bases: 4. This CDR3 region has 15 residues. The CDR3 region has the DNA TGTGCCAGCAGGTGGACTAGCGGGAAGTCCTACGAGCAGTACTTC. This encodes CASRWTSGKSYEQYF.

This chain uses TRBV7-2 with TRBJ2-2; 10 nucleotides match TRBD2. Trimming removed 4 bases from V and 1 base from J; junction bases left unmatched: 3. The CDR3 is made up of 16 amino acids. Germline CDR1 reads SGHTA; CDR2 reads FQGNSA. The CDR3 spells CASSWTSGMNTGELFF. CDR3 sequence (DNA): TGTGCCAGCAGCTGGACTAGCGGAATGAACACCGGGGAGCTGTTTTTT.

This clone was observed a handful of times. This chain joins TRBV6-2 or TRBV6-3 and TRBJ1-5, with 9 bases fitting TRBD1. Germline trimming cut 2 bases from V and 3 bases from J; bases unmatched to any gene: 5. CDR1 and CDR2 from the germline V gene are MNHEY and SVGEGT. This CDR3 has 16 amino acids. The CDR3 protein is CASSYLDRGYNQPQHF. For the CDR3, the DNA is TGTGCCAGCAGTTACCTGGACAGGGGCTACAATCAGCCCCAGCATTTT.

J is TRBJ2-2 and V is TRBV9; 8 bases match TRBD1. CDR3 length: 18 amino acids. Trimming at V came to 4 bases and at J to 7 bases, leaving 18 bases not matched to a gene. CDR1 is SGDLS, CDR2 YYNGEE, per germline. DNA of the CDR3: TGTGCCAGCAGCACCAACCCGGAGGGGCGACAGGGGATCGGGGAGCTGTTTTTT. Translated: CASSTNPEGRQGIGELFF. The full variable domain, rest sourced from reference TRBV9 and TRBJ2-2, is DSGVTQTPKHLITATGQRVTLRCSPRSGDLSVYWYQQSLDQGLQFLIQYYNGEERAKGNILERFSAQQFPDLHSELNLSSLELGDSALYFCASSTNPEGRQGIGELFFGEGSRLTVL.

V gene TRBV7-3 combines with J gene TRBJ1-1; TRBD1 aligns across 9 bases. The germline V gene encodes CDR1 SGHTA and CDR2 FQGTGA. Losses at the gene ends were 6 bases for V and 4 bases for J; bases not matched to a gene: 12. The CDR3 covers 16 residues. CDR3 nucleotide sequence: TGTGCCAGCAGTCCGAGACCGACAGGGGGTGTCACTGAAGCTTTCTTT. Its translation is CASSPRPTGGVTEAFF.

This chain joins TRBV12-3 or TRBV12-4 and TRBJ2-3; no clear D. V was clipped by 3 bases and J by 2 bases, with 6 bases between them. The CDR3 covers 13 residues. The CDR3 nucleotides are TGTGCCAGCAGTTTTAGCACCACAGATACGCAGTATTTT. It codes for CASSFSTTDTQYF.

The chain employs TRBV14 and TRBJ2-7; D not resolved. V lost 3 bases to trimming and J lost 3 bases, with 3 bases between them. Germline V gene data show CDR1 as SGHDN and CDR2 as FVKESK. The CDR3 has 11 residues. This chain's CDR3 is CASSQYYEQYF. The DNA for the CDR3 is TGTGCCAGCAGCCAGTACTACGAGCAGTACTTC.

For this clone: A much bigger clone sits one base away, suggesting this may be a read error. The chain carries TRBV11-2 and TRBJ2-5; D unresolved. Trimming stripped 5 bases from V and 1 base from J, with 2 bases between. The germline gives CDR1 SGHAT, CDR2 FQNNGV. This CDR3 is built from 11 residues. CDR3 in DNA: TGTGCCAGCAGCCTCCAAGAGACCCAGTACTTC. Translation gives CASSLQETQYF.

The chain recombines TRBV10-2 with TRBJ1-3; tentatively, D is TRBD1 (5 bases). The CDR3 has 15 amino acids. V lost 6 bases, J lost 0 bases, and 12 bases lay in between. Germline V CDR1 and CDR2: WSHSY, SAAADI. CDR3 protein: CASRDTPASGNTIYF. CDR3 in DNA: TGCGCCAGCAGGGACACCCCCGCCTCTGGAAACACCATATATTTT.

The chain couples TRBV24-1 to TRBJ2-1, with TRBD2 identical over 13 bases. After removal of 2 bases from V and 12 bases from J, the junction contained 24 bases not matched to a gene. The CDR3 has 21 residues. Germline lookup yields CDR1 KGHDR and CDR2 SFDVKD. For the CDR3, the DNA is TGTGCCACCAGTGATTCGAACCAGGTCTCGGGACTAGCGGGAATCGGTCGGACGCAGTTCTTC. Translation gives CATSDSNQVSGLAGIGRTQFF.